A selection of T cell receptor beta chains follows, all from one sample in a study of identical twins. A single record per CDR3 protein comes from TCRdb applying MiXCR to the 5' RACE reads. The data hold approximately 260,000 distinct CDR3 sequences, with about 8.3% observed a single time. These same records also appear under a second study, on yellow fever vaccine responses in identical twins.

What was sequenced was CD8+ T cells sorted from blood. The receptors originated from a woman aged 18-29 years in good health. CDR3s include the opening cysteine and the closing phenylalanine or tryptophan. The D gene is left open where the match is weak. Not all rows give a size; the values are once, few, many and, for expanded clones, a class.

V: TRBV5-1; length: 16; D: .; J: TRBJ2-5; size: many; CDR3: CASSLALEAGQETQYF; DNA: TGCGCCAGCAGCTTGGCCCTGGAAGCGGGCCAAGAGACCCAGTACTTC
V: TRBV4-2; length: 14; D: .; J: TRBJ2-2; size: few; CDR3: CASSQGGITGELFF; DNA: TGTGCCAGCAGCCAAGGGGGTATCACCGGGGAGCTGTTTTTT
V: TRBV27; length: 15; D: .; J: TRBJ1-2; size: few; CDR3: CASSLSMGGPYGYTF; DNA: TGTGCCAGCAGTTTATCGATGGGGGGTCCCTATGGCTACACCTTC
V: TRBV4-3; length: 15; D: TRBD1; J: TRBJ2-7; size: .; CDR3: CASSVSTGGGYEQYF; DNA: TGCGCCAGCAGCGTTTCGACAGGGGGCGGGTACGAGCAGTACTTC
V: TRBV9; length: 13; D: .; J: TRBJ2-7; size: many; CDR3: CASSAAGGSEQYF; DNA: TGTGCCAGCAGCGCTGCCGGTGGAAGCGAGCAGTACTTC
V: TRBV11-2; length: 15; D: .; J: TRBJ2-5; size: many; CDR3: CASSSFGVGQETQYF; DNA: TGTGCCAGCAGCTCTTTCGGGGTGGGTCAAGAGACCCAGTACTTC
V: TRBV27; length: 13; D: .; J: TRBJ2-5; size: .; CDR3: CASSLWPAETQYF; DNA: TGTGCCAGCAGTTTATGGCCGGCGGAGACCCAGTACTTC
V: TRBV20-1; length: 14; D: .; J: TRBJ1-2; size: many; CDR3: CSDGRGQGTLMYTF; DNA: TGCAGTGATGGACGAGGGCAGGGAACTCTTATGTACACCTTC
V: TRBV7-9; length: 12; D: TRBD1; J: TRBJ1-5; size: .; CDR3: CASTQGAQPQHF; DNA: TGTGCCAGCACCCAGGGGGCTCAGCCCCAGCATTTT
V: TRBV4-3; length: 16; D: TRBD2; J: TRBJ2-7; size: many; CDR3: CASSQDRGLDPYEQYF; DNA: TGCGCCAGCAGCCAAGATAGGGGACTAGACCCCTACGAGCAGTACTTC
V: TRBV7-9; length: 14; D: .; J: TRBJ2-1; size: many; CDR3: CASSFLESYNEQFF; DNA: TGTGCCAGCAGCTTTCTCGAGTCCTACAATGAGCAGTTCTTC
V: TRBV9; length: 13; D: .; J: TRBJ2-5; size: .; CDR3: CASSVLDQETQYF; DNA: TGTGCCAGCAGCGTCCTTGACCAAGAGACCCAGTACTTC
V: TRBV7-9; length: 16; D: .; J: TRBJ2-1; size: .; CDR3: CASSRKAAGSYNEQFF; DNA: TGTGCCAGCAGCCGAAAAGCGGCGGGGTCCTACAATGAGCAGTTCTTC
V: TRBV4-3; length: 17; D: TRBD2; J: TRBJ2-7; size: many; CDR3: CASSQESAGVLSYEQYF; DNA: TGCGCCAGCAGCCAAGAGAGCGCGGGAGTTTTATCCTACGAGCAGTACTTC
V: TRBV7-9; length: 17; D: TRBD2; J: TRBJ2-3; size: many; CDR3: CASSARLAGDSTDTQYF; DNA: TGTGCCAGCAGCGCTCGACTAGCGGGAGACTCCACAGATACGCAGTATTTT
V: TRBV12-3/TRBV12-4; length: 15; D: TRBD1; J: TRBJ2-3; size: many; CDR3: CASSRTGGYADTQYF; DNA: TGTGCCAGCAGTAGGACAGGGGGCTATGCAGATACGCAGTATTTT
V: TRBV7-9; length: 12; D: TRBD1; J: TRBJ1-1; size: few; CDR3: CASSGQDGQAFF; DNA: TGTGCCAGCAGCGGACAGGACGGCCAAGCTTTCTTT
V: TRBV5-6; length: 13; D: .; J: TRBJ1-1; size: few; CDR3: CASSFTPDSEAFF; DNA: TGTGCCAGCAGCTTCACCCCAGATTCTGAAGCTTTCTTT
V: TRBV5-8; length: 9; D: .; J: TRBJ2-1; size: few; CDR3: CASSQNPRF; DNA: TGTGCCAGCAGCCAAAACCCTAGATTC
V: TRBV6-2/TRBV6-3; length: 14; D: .; J: TRBJ1-1; size: many; CDR3: CASRHEGGWTEAFF; DNA: TGTGCCAGCAGACACGAAGGGGGGTGGACTGAAGCTTTCTTT
V: TRBV29-1; length: 12; D: .; J: TRBJ1-1; size: few; CDR3: CSVDTGRSEAFF; DNA: TGCAGCGTTGACACGGGCCGCTCTGAAGCTTTCTTT
V: TRBV7-9; length: 13; D: .; J: TRBJ1-1; size: few; CDR3: CASSFGGVAEAFF; DNA: TGTGCCAGCAGCTTCGGGGGGGTGGCTGAAGCTTTCTTT
V: TRBV27; length: 15; D: .; J: TRBJ2-7; size: many; CDR3: CASSLYTVNSYEQYF; DNA: TGTGCCAGCAGTTTATACACAGTGAACTCCTACGAGCAGTACTTC
V: TRBV11-2; length: 17; D: TRBD2; J: TRBJ2-7; size: once; CDR3: CASSLPHGLAGEIEQYF; DNA: TGTGCCAGCAGCTTACCCCACGGACTAGCGGGGGAGATCGAGCAGTACTTC
V: TRBV7-2; length: 14; D: TRBD1; J: TRBJ1-6; size: few; CDR3: CASHLEGANSPLHF; DNA: TGTGCCAGCCACTTGGAGGGGGCAAATTCACCCCTCCACTTT
V: TRBV27; length: 15; D: .; J: TRBJ2-1; size: few; CDR3: CASREDTSSYNEQFF; DNA: TGTGCCAGCAGGGAAGACACGAGCTCCTACAATGAGCAGTTCTTC
V: TRBV6-2/TRBV6-3; length: 15; D: TRBD1; J: TRBJ1-2; size: .; CDR3: CASSLSLQGNYGYTF; DNA: TGTGCCAGCAGTCTTTCATTACAGGGGAACTATGGCTACACCTTC
V: TRBV6-5; length: 19; D: TRBD1; J: TRBJ2-5; size: .; CDR3: CASSYSVEADRGRKETQYF; DNA: TGTGCCAGCAGTTACTCTGTGGAGGCGGACAGGGGGCGTAAAGAGACCCAGTACTTC
V: TRBV19; length: 13; D: .; J: TRBJ2-7; size: .; CDR3: CATRDFRTYEQYF; DNA: TGTGCCACCAGGGACTTCCGAACCTACGAGCAGTACTTC
V: TRBV6-1; length: 15; D: TRBD1; J: TRBJ2-1; size: .; CDR3: CASRPTGSSYNEQFF; DNA: TGTGCCAGCAGGCCGACAGGGAGCTCCTACAATGAGCAGTTCTTC
V: TRBV2; length: 16; D: TRBD1; J: TRBJ2-3; size: .; CDR3: CASSGIGTGEPDTQYF; DNA: TGTGCCAGCAGTGGTATCGGGACAGGGGAACCAGATACGCAGTATTTT
V: TRBV10-3; length: 15; D: .; J: TRBJ1-1; size: many; CDR3: CAISDEVSVNTEAFF; DNA: TGTGCCATCAGTGACGAGGTGTCCGTGAACACTGAAGCTTTCTTT
V: TRBV12-5; length: 15; D: TRBD2; J: TRBJ2-1; size: few; CDR3: CASDKSGRDPNEQFF; DNA: TGTGCTAGTGATAAGAGCGGGAGAGACCCCAATGAGCAGTTCTTC
V: TRBV12-3/TRBV12-4; length: 11; D: .; J: TRBJ2-3; size: few; CDR3: CASSLLGVRYF; DNA: TGTGCCAGCAGTTTACTGGGAGTTCGGTATTTT
V: TRBV27; length: 13; D: .; J: TRBJ2-1; size: many; CDR3: CASSFGGQYEQFF; DNA: TGTGCCAGCAGTTTTGGAGGGCAATATGAGCAGTTCTTC
V: TRBV4-3; length: 15; D: .; J: TRBJ2-7; size: few; CDR3: CASSQDRGEAYEQYF; DNA: TGCGCCAGCAGCCAAGATCGTGGGGAGGCCTACGAGCAGTACTTC
V: TRBV20-1; length: 13; D: .; J: TRBJ1-2; size: few; CDR3: CSVTTRVGDGYTF; DNA: TGCAGTGTCACGACGAGGGTAGGGGATGGCTACACCTTC
V: TRBV10-3; length: 16; D: TRBD2; J: TRBJ2-1; size: many; CDR3: CAIRIGTSGSYNEQFF; DNA: TGTGCCATCAGAATCGGGACTAGCGGCTCCTACAATGAGCAGTTCTTC
V: TRBV5-4; length: 20; D: .; J: TRBJ1-4; size: few; CDR3: CASSLAPGGRPFATNEKLFF; DNA: TGTGCCAGCAGCTTGGCCCCGGGCGGCCGACCCTTTGCAACTAATGAAAAACTGTTTTTT
V: TRBV12-3/TRBV12-4; length: 15; D: .; J: TRBJ2-4; size: many; CDR3: CASTDARWGENIQYF; DNA: TGTGCCAGCACTGATGCTCGATGGGGAGAAAACATTCAGTACTTC
V: TRBV20-1; length: 16; D: TRBD2; J: TRBJ2-1; size: many; CDR3: CSAREPTSWLGTAQFF; DNA: TGCAGTGCTAGAGAACCGACTAGCTGGTTGGGGACCGCCCAGTTCTTC
V: TRBV9; length: 14; D: TRBD2; J: TRBJ2-1; size: few; CDR3: CASSGTSGWDEQFF; DNA: TGTGCCAGCAGCGGGACTAGCGGGTGGGATGAGCAGTTCTTC
V: TRBV27; length: 14; D: TRBD2; J: TRBJ2-7; size: .; CDR3: CASSSSGSLYEQYF; DNA: TGTGCCAGCAGTTCTAGCGGGAGTCTCTACGAGCAGTACTTC
V: TRBV5-1; length: 14; D: .; J: TRBJ2-5; size: many; CDR3: CASSLVVGQETQYF; DNA: TGCGCCAGCAGCTTGGTGGTAGGACAAGAGACCCAGTACTTC
V: TRBV28; length: 15; D: TRBD1; J: TRBJ2-3; size: few; CDR3: CASSLQGAMADTQYF; DNA: TGTGCCAGCAGCCTCCAGGGGGCAATGGCAGATACGCAGTATTTT